This TCR beta chain was profiled in a study of neoadjuvant anti-PD-1 for oral cavity cancer (dated by TCRdb to the early 2020s). Turning to the overall study: Before undergoing curative-intent surgical resection, most patients got three to four biweekly nivolumab doses at 3 mg/kg. Patients who did not progress were given a fourth nivolumab dose at about day 43 and had definitive surgical resection on days 50-56. Under RECIST 1.1, a patient counted as a responder if showing complete response, partial response or stable disease, and as a non-responder if showing progression. A 33% response rate was observed in the parent correlative cohort, in which over nine patients were included.

For deep sequencing, each PBMC sample was run in six replicates, with libraries mostly built from 400 to 550 ng of input genomic DNA. TCRbeta libraries were prepared with the immunoSEQ hsTCRbeta kit according to the manufacturer's instructions. The finished libraries were brought together in one pool at roughly 2.7 nM, which was then read using an Illumina NovaSeq 6000 S4 flow cell. The authors' pipeline ran thus. Raw data preprocessing and quality control were performed with the immunoSEQ Analyzer. The analysis was restricted to productive rearrangements, with each unique CDR3 amino acid sequence defining a clonotype. Repertoire clonality was estimated as the Gini-Simpson index, which was calculated using the R package tcR. Student's t test was used to compare Gini indices, while Pearson correlation assessed associations with tumor size change. The immuneACCESS repertoire file appears here via TCRdb, limited to in-frame rearrangements. These files lack a portion of the clones; in checked studies, under half of the deficit traces to unresolved V genes, and the cause of the others is not known. The V and J calls and clone size come from that table; D and trimming were worked out from the DNA. The table for this sample lists around 16,000 clones; approximately 75% of them were counted only once. 2.6% of the sample lies in the top ten.

From cysteine to phenylalanine, the CDR3 is 11 amino acids long. Of the read, only the CDR3 DNA is kept; its 33 bases are in frame from base 1. V and J are truncated by 0 bases and 6 bases respectively, leaving an intervening sequence of 2 bases. CDR1 MGHRA and CDR2 YSYEKL were looked up in the germline V gene. The time point tag for this specimen amounts to: before neoadjuvant nivolumab. None of the patients had received prior systemic or radiation treatment, and all were newly diagnosed with stage II-IVA oral cavity squamous cell carcinoma. The cohort was composed of patients with HPV-negative, locally advanced oral cavity squamous cell carcinoma. No culture maintenance or expansion was done, as the peripheral blood mononuclear cells went straight to analysis. The samples were obtained from a longitudinal correlative study of a single-arm phase II trial testing neoadjuvant nivolumab in oral cavity squamous cell carcinoma. Subject-matched pre- and post-treatment PBMCs and tumors from three responders and three non-responders underwent genomic DNA-based TCRbeta sequencing. Peripheral blood mononuclear cells were collected before nivolumab treatment and were collected again after treatment, at the time of surgery. The Maxwell RSC DNA from Cells kit was used to extract genomic DNA from PBMCs.

Findings and caveats that apply to the study as a whole: The TCR analyses had only three patients in each response group, and the authors called for validation in larger cohorts. Within PBMCs, T cell clonality (Gini index) was significantly higher in non-responders than responders after neoadjuvant nivolumab. Higher pretreatment blood Treg/Th17 ratios correlated with higher pretreatment blood TCRbeta clonality and lower post-treatment tumor TCRbeta clonality.

Comments on this clone: Its antigen specificity is not known. The record has no base qualities; no much larger clone is one base away.

This specimen consisted of PBMCs, obtained before nivolumab (anti-PD-1) treatment. This TCR came from a person aged 35 to 85 with oral cavity squamous cell carcinoma. The chain was built from TRBV4-1 and TRBJ1-2, with the D gene not confidently named. The nucleotide sequence is TGCGCCAGCAGCCAAGATCATGGCTACACCTTC. This is translated as CASSQDHGYTF.